These 27 T cell receptor beta chains originate from one sample sequenced in a study of metastatic and nonmetastatic thyroid tumors. Using MiXCR, TCRdb re-called clones from the PCR reads. The sample includes approximately 25,000 clones, under 15% seen only once; the top ten take 14%. Every patient underwent thyroid surgery untreated. Sequenced: blood. These receptor sequences come from a female donor with papillary thyroid cancer or a benign thyroid nodule (not recorded which). Some clones in this sample may be carry-over from other donors' samples.

The sample holds many counts of this clone. The chain is built from TRBV6-5 and TRBJ2-5, with a weak D call TRBD1 (6 bases). Germline CDR1 and CDR2: MNHEY and SVGAGI. Trimming took off 0 bases at V and 3 bases at J, with 11 bases between the two ends. There are 15 residues in the CDR3. CDR3: CASSYSYRTEETQYF. The CDR3 DNA sequence: TGTGCCAGCAGTTACTCTTACCGGACAGAAGAGACCCAGTACTTC.

This clone was observed at least ten times. The CDR3 DNA reads as TGTGCCAGCAGCCCCCCAGGGACTAGCGGCTTGGGGGCCCAGTACTTC. Translation gives CASSPPGTSGLGAQYF. The chain is built from TRBV3-1 and TRBJ2-5, with 11 bases matching TRBD2. Per germline, CDR1 LGHDT and CDR2 YNNKEL (reference sequence). This CDR3 comprises 16 residues. Trimming took 4 bases from V and 9 from J; bases not matched to a gene: 13.

This clone is medium-sized by share. The genes are TRBV4-1 and TRBJ2-3; TRBD2 matches at 8 bases. CDR3 length equals 18 residues. V lost 0 bases to trimming and J lost 5 bases; unmatched junction nucleotides: 13. Germline V CDR1 and CDR2: MGHRA, YSYEKL. The CDR3 protein is CASSQDPTAGGREDTQYF. In DNA, the CDR3 is TGCGCCAGCAGCCAAGATCCGACCGCGGGAGGAAGGGAAGATACGCAGTATTTT.

This clone was detected ten times or more. The J gene is TRBJ2-2, the V gene TRBV7-3; D gene uncertain. This CDR3 contains 12 residues. Germline values: CDR1 SGHTA, CDR2 FQGTGA. Deletions cut 5 bases from V and 6 bases from J, with 7 bases between. CDR3 bases: TGTGCCAGCAGCCCAGGACCCGGGGAGCTGTTTTTT. As protein: CASSPGPGELFF.

This clone was seen repeatedly, ten times or more. The gene calls are TRBV28 and TRBJ2-1, with 10 nucleotides matching TRBD2. The CDR3 contains 16 residues. With V trimmed by 8 bases and J by 1 base, 8 bases remained unmatched. Per the germline V gene, CDR1 is MDHEN and CDR2 is SYDVKM. The CDR3, as DNA: TGTGCCAGCGGTCTAGCGGGAGCTTGGTCCTACAATGAGCAGTTCTTC. Translating it yields CASGLAGAWSYNEQFF. The full variable domain, completed using reference TRBV28 and TRBJ2-1, is DVKVTQSSRYLVKRTGEKVFLECVQDMDHENMFWYRQDPGLGLRLIYFSYDVKMKEKGDIPEGYSVSREKKERFSLILESASTNQTSMYLCASGLAGAWSYNEQFFGPGTRLTVL.

Many counts were recorded for this clone. V and J are TRBV19 and TRBJ2-3; 7 bases fit TRBD2. This CDR3 spans 15 amino acids. With 3 bases clipped from V and 6 bases from J, the junction kept 9 bases outside the gene matches. Germline V gene sequence: CDR1 LNHDA, CDR2 SQIVND (reference sequence). CDR3 nucleotide sequence: TGTGCCAGTAGTATTCAAGGCGGGAGTCCCGATACGCAGTATTTT. Amino acid sequence: CASSIQGGSPDTQYF.

This chain links TRBV20-1 with TRBJ2-3, with D possibly called TRBD1 or TRBD2 (6 bases each). The germline gives CDR1 DFQATT, CDR2 SNEGSKA (reference sequence). CDR3 length: 15 amino acids. V lost 6 bases to trimming and J lost 4 bases, with 20 bases between them. The CDR3 region is CSAGSPGVLSDTQYF. The CDR3 bases are TGCAGTGCCGGGAGCCCAGGGGTTTTGTCAGATACGCAGTATTTT.

This clone was picked up many times. This chain joins TRBV20-1 and TRBJ2-7; D is uncertain. The V gene lost 3 bases and the J gene lost 0 bases, with 6 bases spanning the gap. Germline V gene lookup returns CDR1 DFQATT and CDR2 SNEGSKA (reference sequence). The CDR3 covers 12 residues. In DNA form, the CDR3 reads TGCAGTGCTAGTCTTCCCTCCTACGAGCAGTACTTC. Encoded protein: CSASLPSYEQYF.

This clone was seen many times. V usage is TRBV2 and J usage is TRBJ1-4, with a weak D call TRBD1 (5 bases). V was pared by 8 bases and J by 11 bases, with 9 bases between. Germline lookup yields CDR1 SNHLY and CDR2 FYNNEI. This CDR3 contains 10 residues. The CDR3: CASSEGKLFF. DNA of the CDR3: TGTGCCAGCTCCGAGGGGAAACTGTTTTTT.

This clone showed up many times. This chain uses TRBV12-3 or TRBV12-4 with TRBJ1-5, with a weak D call TRBD1 (5 bases). The CDR3 extends over 15 amino acids. V lost 5 bases and J lost 1, with 12 bases in between. Written as DNA, the CDR3 is TGTGCCAGCAGTAGCAGGGAAAGGAGCAATCAGCCCCAGCATTTT. Amino acid sequence: CASSSRERSNQPQHF.

The sample holds many counts of this clone. The rearrangement uses TRBV19 and TRBJ2-1; D perhaps matches TRBD2 (7 bases). The V and J ends lost 9 bases and 9 bases respectively, with 18 bases between them. Germline V gene sequence: CDR1 LNHDA, CDR2 SQIVND (reference sequence). There are 13 residues in the CDR3. CDR3 sequence reads: CASLLQGTTEQFF. Here the CDR3 DNA reads TGTGCCAGCCTCCTTCAGGGGACTACTGAGCAGTTCTTC.

This clone is classed as medium-sized. The rearrangement uses TRBV18 and TRBJ2-7; D remains ambiguous. This CDR3 has 13 residues. From germline, CDR1 is KGHSH and CDR2 LQKENI. V lost 0 bases to trimming and J lost 7 bases, with 10 bases between them. The CDR3 DNA reads as TGTGCCAGCTCACCACCCAGCGCGCGGGAGCAGTACTTC. It yields the protein CASSPPSAREQYF.

This clone was counted many times. This chain uses TRBV5-8 with TRBJ1-1; possibly TRBD1 for D (6 bases). The V end was cut by 3 bases, the J end by 3 bases, with 12 bases between. In germline, CDR1 is SGHTS, CDR2 YDEGEE. This CDR3 has 14 residues. This CDR3 is CASSSAAGDTEAFF. The CDR3 bases are TGTGCCAGCAGCTCGGCAGCAGGGGACACTGAAGCTTTCTTT.

As regards this clone: The junction shows a germline mismatch at one end, possibly a read error. The chain couples TRBV28 to TRBJ2-5; weak D call: TRBD1 (6 bases). The CDR3 totals 13 residues. The germline V gene encodes CDR1 MDHEN and CDR2 SYDVKM. The chain's CDR3 is CASRVGGVETQYF. For the CDR3, the DNA is TGTGCTAGCAGAGTAGGGGGAGTAGAGACCCAGTACTTC.

This clone was counted many times. The rearrangement links TRBV10-3 to TRBJ2-2; D not certain. This CDR3 has 12 amino acids. V shed 6 bases and J shed 2 bases, with 4 bases lying between them. The germline V gene has CDR1 ENHRY and CDR2 SYGVKD. CDR3 sequence reads: CAISVNTGELFF. In DNA, the CDR3 is TGTGCCATCAGCGTTAACACCGGGGAGCTGTTTTTT.

This clone has just a few counts. The rearrangement joins TRBV5-5 to TRBJ1-4; no clear D gene. CDR1 and CDR2 from the germline V gene are SGHKS and YYEKEE (reference sequence). V was cut by 0 bases and J by 1 base, with 4 bases left in between. The CDR3 is 14 residues long. This CDR3 is CASSLGQTNEKLFF. For the CDR3, the DNA is TGTGCCAGCAGCTTGGGACAAACTAATGAAAAACTGTTTTTT.

This clone was detected ten times or more. This rearrangement joins TRBV6-5 to TRBJ2-1; TRBD1 aligns across 10 bases. The length of the CDR3 is 17 residues. In germline, CDR1 is MNHEY, CDR2 SVGAGI. V trimming: 7 bases; J trimming: 3 bases; junction bases outside the gene matches: 12. DNA for the CDR3: TGTGCCAGCATTTCAGAAACGGACAGGGGGGGCTACAATGAGCAGTTCTTC. Translating gives CASISETDRGGYNEQFF.

This clone was counted many times. The rearrangement uses TRBV24-1 and TRBJ2-3; D unresolved. The CDR3 runs 13 residues. Germline V CDR1 and CDR2: KGHDR, SFDVKD. V was trimmed by 5 bases and J by 0 bases, leaving 5 bases between them. The CDR3 region is CATSVGSTDTQYF. In DNA, the CDR3 is TGTGCCACCAGTGTTGGGAGCACAGATACGCAGTATTTT.

Notes on this clone: A much more abundant neighbour one base away suggests this may be a read error. This chain connects TRBV30 to TRBJ1-2; 7 bases map to TRBD1. Germline values: CDR1 GTSNPN, CDR2 SVGIG (reference sequence). The CDR3 is 14 residues long. The CDR3 nucleotides read TGTGCCTGGAGGGTGGTAGGGGGCGACTATGGCCACACCTTC. As protein: CAWRVVGGDYGHTF.

The V call is TRBV27, the J call TRBJ1-3; 8 nucleotides agree with TRBD1. Germline V gene data show CDR1 as MNHEY and CDR2 as SMNVEV (reference sequence). The trim removed 3 bases at V and 8 bases at J, leaving 3 bases unmatched. This CDR3 region has 13 residues. CDR3 loop: CASSFTGGDTIYF. CDR3 nucleotide sequence: TGTGCCAGCAGTTTCACAGGGGGAGACACCATATATTTT.

This clone was observed a single time. The V gene is TRBV30, the J gene TRBJ1-2, with unresolved D. V dropped 3 bases and J dropped 2 bases, with 10 bases sitting between them. The CDR3 spans 13 residues. Germline V lookup: CDR1 GTSNPN, CDR2 SVGIG (reference sequence). The CDR3 region has the DNA TGTGCCTGGAGCAAGGGATGGAACTATGGCTACACCTTC. As protein: CAWSKGWNYGYTF.

This clone is medium-sized within its sample. This chain joins TRBV6-1 and TRBJ2-7; D possibly matches TRBD1 or TRBD2 (5 bases each). From germline, CDR1 is MNHNS and CDR2 SASEGT. The V end lost 10 bases, the J end lost 5 bases, and 18 bases lay between the germline ends. CDR3 length: 13 amino acids. The CDR3 DNA sequence: TGTGCCACCCTGGGGCAGAGGGCGAACGAGCAGTACTTC. It specifies CATLGQRANEQYF.

This clone showed up many times. The chain carries TRBV25-1 and TRBJ2-3, with 8 bases fitting TRBD1. Trimming took 5 bases from V and 1 from J; bases not matched to a gene: 2. The CDR3 consists of 14 residues. Germline CDR1 MGHDK, CDR2 SYGVNS. CDR3: CASSLGQGTDTQYF. CDR3 sequence (DNA): TGTGCCAGCAGTTTGGGACAGGGCACAGATACGCAGTATTTT.

This clone was detected many times. The chain is built from TRBV27 and TRBJ1-1; D perhaps matches TRBD1 (5 bases). V lost 6 bases to trimming and J lost 3 bases, with 23 bases between them. CDR1 is MNHEY, CDR2 SMNVEV, per germline (reference sequence). The CDR3 totals 17 residues. For the CDR3, the DNA is TGTGCCAGCAGACCCCCTACCGTGAGGGACGGACACACTGAAGCTTTCTTT. This encodes CASRPPTVRDGHTEAFF.

This clone was found a few times. The gene calls are TRBV12-3 or TRBV12-4 and TRBJ2-6; a possible D gene is TRBD2 (5 bases). The CDR3 sequence is 16 residues long. Trimming cost V 5 bases and J 4 bases, with 15 bases left between them. Written as DNA, the CDR3 is TGTGCCAGCAGTAACTGGGAGCTGTTGGGGGCCAACGTCCTGACTTTC. It yields the protein CASSNWELLGANVLTF.

A note on this clone: Relative to the germline gene, one junction end is altered; a read error may explain this. The chain joins TRBV20-1 to TRBJ1-6, with 9 positions matching TRBD1. The germline gives CDR1 DFQATT, CDR2 SNEGSKA (reference sequence). There are 16 residues in the CDR3. The CDR3 sequence: CSDRRHTGGQDSPLHF. The CDR3 DNA follows: TGCAGTGATAGAAGACACACAGGGGGCCAGGATTCACCCCTCCACTTT.

This clone was detected many times. The rearrangement uses TRBV18 and TRBJ1-6; unclear D gene. With 4 bases removed from V and 9 bases from J, the gap between germline ends came to 13 bases. The CDR3 covers 14 residues. In germline, CDR1 is KGHSH, CDR2 LQKENI. CDR3 amino acids: CASSQRALGSPLHF. The CDR3 DNA reads as TGTGCCAGCTCACAGCGGGCCCTTGGTTCACCCCTCCACTTT.